Listed below are T cell receptor beta chains from one sample, sequenced in a study of T cell responses to AZD1222 COVID-19 vaccine. Sequencing used immunoSEQ multiplex PCR; TCRdb keeps in-frame clones, though not all of them. The repertoire holds about 130,000 clones, with approximately 93% as singletons. Sample: peripheral blood, taken on day 0 of AZD1222 vaccination. Receptor source: an adult in good health. Both conserved end residues are part of each CDR3. Fields, in order: D gene, clone size, V gene, J gene, CDR3 protein, CDR3 DNA. D genes are given only for firm matches. Rows may omit the clone size; those that give it use once, few, many or a size class.

.	.	TRBV28	TRBJ1-5	CASFDTYSNQPQHF	TGTGCCAGCTTTGACACCTATAGCAATCAGCCCCAGCATTTT
.	.	TRBV24-1	TRBJ2-3	CATSEGDTQYF	TGTGCCACCAGTGAGGGAGATACGCAGTATTTT
.	.	TRBV7-2	TRBJ2-7	CASSSYGSYEQYF	TGTGCCAGCAGCTCGTACGGCAGCTACGAGCAGTACTTC
TRBD1	once	TRBV28	TRBJ1-2	CASREDRGNYGYTF	TGTGCCAGCAGGGAGGACAGGGGGAACTATGGCTACACCTTC
TRBD1	.	TRBV4-2	TRBJ1-5	CASSQGQGLNQPQHF	TGTGCCAGCAGCCAAGGACAGGGTTTAAATCAGCCCCAGCATTTT
TRBD1	.	TRBV30	TRBJ2-7	CAWSPGTATYEQYF	TGTGCCTGGAGTCCGGGGACAGCGACCTACGAGCAGTACTTC
TRBD2	.	TRBV19	TRBJ2-1	CASSIPLGLAGGGSNEQFF	TGTGCCAGTAGTATTCCGTTAGGACTAGCGGGAGGGGGGTCCAATGAGCAGTTCTTC
TRBD1	.	TRBV9	TRBJ2-3	CASSVAGNTGGYSTDTQYF	TGTGCCAGCAGCGTAGCTGGCAACACAGGGGGCTATAGCACAGATACGCAGTATTTT
.	.	TRBV3-1/TRBV3-2	TRBJ2-3	CASSRLRTDTQYF	TGTGCCAGCAGCCGGCTTCGCACAGATACGCAGTATTTT
TRBD1	.	TRBV5-1	TRBJ1-5	CASSLATGADQPQHF	TGCGCCAGCAGCTTGGCAACAGGGGCGGATCAGCCCCAGCATTTT
.	.	TRBV2	TRBJ2-7	CASSGRLGGSYEQYF	TGTGCCAGCAGTGGGAGGCTAGGAGGATCCTACGAGCAGTACTTC
.	.	TRBV4-1	TRBJ2-7	CASSLTRGALVEQYF	TGCGCCAGCAGCCTAACCCGGGGGGCCCTTGTCGAGCAGTACTTC
.	.	TRBV27	TRBJ1-2	CASSPSGSFYGYTF	TGTGCCAGCTCTCCGAGCGGGTCCTTCTATGGCTACACCTTC
TRBD1	.	TRBV5-1	TRBJ2-1	CASSLFFVGTGGPEFPNEQFF	TGCGCCAGCAGCTTGTTTTTCGTCGGGACAGGGGGGCCGGAGTTCCCCAATGAGCAGTTCTTC
TRBD2	once	TRBV9	TRBJ2-5	CASSVRGGEETQYF	TGTGCCAGCAGCGTACGGGGAGGGGAGGAGACCCAGTACTTC
.	.	TRBV11-2	TRBJ1-2	CASSLTQVSNYGYTF	TGTGCCAGCAGCTTAACTCAGGTCTCTAACTATGGCTACACCTTC
.	.	TRBV6-6	TRBJ1-3	CASTQTGNTIYF	TGTGCCAGCACCCAGACTGGAAACACCATATATTTT
.	.	TRBV4-1	TRBJ1-4	CASATGSGDEKLFF	TGCGCCAGCGCTACCGGGAGCGGGGATGAAAAACTGTTTTTT
.	.	TRBV7-8	TRBJ2-3	CASSSNRGTDTQYF	TGTGCCAGCAGCTCCAACCGGGGCACAGATACGCAGTATTTT
.	once	TRBV18	TRBJ1-1	CASSPIRGTEAFF	TGTGCCAGCTCACCAATTAGGGGCACTGAAGCTTTCTTT
TRBD2	.	TRBV7-2	TRBJ2-3	CASSLGGRATDTQYF	TGTGCCAGCAGCTTGGGTGGGAGGGCCACAGATACGCAGTATTTT
.	.	TRBV28	TRBJ2-7	CASSFGRVVYEQYF	TGTGCCAGCAGTTTCGGGCGTGTAGTCTACGAGCAGTACTTC
TRBD1	once	TRBV28	TRBJ2-7	CASRGERGQGSYEQYF	TGTGCCAGCAGGGGAGAACGGGGACAGGGTTCCTACGAGCAGTACTTC
.	.	TRBV4-1	TRBJ1-2	CASSQGWNDGYTF	TGCGCCAGCAGCCAAGGCTGGAACGATGGCTACACCTTC
TRBD1	.	TRBV19	TRBJ1-2	CASREQGAPNYGYTF	TGTGCCAGTAGGGAACAGGGGGCGCCTAACTATGGCTACACCTTC
.	.	TRBV7-2	TRBJ1-5	CASSYTGLGQPQHF	TGTGCCAGCAGCTACACAGGGTTGGGTCAGCCCCAGCATTTT
.	.	TRBV7-2	TRBJ1-2	CASSLGRSYGYTF	TGTGCCAGCAGCCTTGGACGGAGCTATGGCTACACCTTC
.	.	TRBV10-3	TRBJ1-2	CAISESSGLLYGYTF	TGTGCCATCAGTGAGTCATCGGGATTACTCTATGGCTACACCTTC
TRBD2	.	TRBV5-4	TRBJ2-3	CASSLAGGSTDTQYF	TGTGCCAGCAGCTTGGCGGGGGGTAGCACAGATACGCAGTATTTT
.	.	TRBV19	TRBJ1-1	CASSPVPFSGNTEAFF	TGTGCCAGTAGTCCGGTTCCCTTTAGTGGGAACACTGAAGCTTTCTTT
.	.	TRBV5-4	TRBJ1-1	CASSPLRGSMNTEAFF	TGTGCCAGCAGCCCCCTTAGGGGCTCTATGAACACTGAAGCTTTCTTT
TRBD1	.	TRBV30	TRBJ2-1	CAWSRVQGQWGNEQFF	TGTGCCTGGAGTAGAGTACAGGGGCAATGGGGCAATGAGCAGTTCTTC
.	.	TRBV4-1	TRBJ1-4	CASSQEFRQDGRGLFF	TGCGCCAGCAGCCAAGAATTCCGACAGGACGGTCGAGGACTGTTTTTT
.	medium-sized	TRBV27	TRBJ1-6	CASSLSGLGSPLHF	TGTGCCAGCAGTTTGTCAGGGCTAGGTTCACCCCTCCACTTT
TRBD2	.	TRBV6-2/TRBV6-3	TRBJ2-3	CASSGLAATSTDTQYF	TGTGCCAGCAGCGGACTAGCAGCAACTAGCACAGATACGCAGTATTTT
TRBD2	.	TRBV7-2	TRBJ2-7	CASSLRLAGGLGEQYF	TGTGCCAGCAGCTTGAGGCTAGCGGGAGGGCTCGGCGAGCAGTACTTC
TRBD1	.	TRBV18	TRBJ2-2	CASSLGQGTGELFF	TGTGCCAGCTCACTGGGACAGGGCACCGGGGAGCTGTTTTTT
.	.	TRBV12-5	TRBJ2-1	CASGLKPEGANEQFF	TGTGCTAGTGGTTTGAAGCCGGAGGGTGCCAATGAGCAGTTCTTC
.	.	TRBV2	TRBJ1-5	CASSLPGPNQPQHF	TGTGCCAGCAGCCTACCGGGACCGAATCAGCCCCAGCATTTT
TRBD1	.	TRBV27	TRBJ1-2	CASSFVGGAVGGTVLYGYTF	TGTGCCAGCAGTTTTGTTGGCGGGGCGGTTGGCGGGACAGTCCTCTATGGCTACACCTTC
.	medium-sized	TRBV14	TRBJ2-7	CASSPAEFAYEQYF	TGTGCCAGCAGTCCGGCGGAGTTTGCCTACGAGCAGTACTTC
TRBD1	.	TRBV9	TRBJ1-4	CASSVGQGNEKLFF	TGTGCCAGCAGCGTGGGACAGGGGAATGAAAAACTGTTTTTT
TRBD2	.	TRBV9	TRBJ2-5	CASSVVGTSKETQYF	TGTGCCAGCAGCGTAGTAGGGACTAGCAAGGAGACCCAGTACTTC
.	.	TRBV19	TRBJ1-2	CASKIGSYGSYTF	TGTGCCAGTAAAATCGGCTCCTATGGTAGCTACACCTTC
.	once	TRBV19	TRBJ1-2	CASSRGEVGGYGYTF	TGTGCCAGTAGTAGGGGAGAGGTTGGGGGCTATGGCTACACCTTC
.	.	TRBV28	TRBJ2-1	CASSFPLATLYNEQFF	TGTGCCAGCAGTTTCCCACTAGCAACCCTCTACAATGAGCAGTTCTTC
.	.	TRBV18	TRBJ1-2	CASVKETDNYGYTF	TGTGCCAGCGTAAAGGAGACAGATAATTATGGCTACACCTTC
.	.	TRBV5-4	TRBJ2-5	CASSYQETQYF	TGTGCCAGCAGCTACCAAGAGACCCAGTACTTC
.	.	TRBV6-6	TRBJ2-5	CASSPQETQYF	TGTGCCAGCAGTCCACAAGAGACCCAGTACTTC
.	.	TRBV6-1	TRBJ1-2	CASSEQGNYGYTF	TGTGCCAGCAGTGAACAGGGGAACTATGGCTACACCTTC
.	.	TRBV5-1	TRBJ1-1	CASSLAGLGNTEAFF	TGCGCCAGCAGCTTGGCGGGTCTGGGAAACACTGAAGCTTTCTTT
.	.	TRBV20-1	TRBJ1-2	CSAVGAGYTF	TGCAGTGCTGTGGGAGCGGGCTACACCTTC
.	.	TRBV5-4	TRBJ2-4	CASSLGGTKNIQYF	TGTGCCAGCAGCTTGGGGGGCACCAAAAACATTCAGTACTTC
.	few	TRBV20-1	TRBJ2-1	CSARGYNEQFF	TGCAGTGCTAGAGGGTACAATGAGCAGTTCTTC
TRBD1	.	TRBV19	TRBJ1-5	CASTSGQGNNQPQHF	TGTGCCAGCACATCCGGACAGGGTAACAATCAGCCCCAGCATTTT
.	.	TRBV21-1	TRBJ2-5	CASSKCRAETQYF	TGTGCCAGCAGCAAATGCAGGGCAGAGACCCAGTACTTC
TRBD1	once	TRBV15	TRBJ2-1	CATSRAGQGAREQFF	TGTGCCACCAGCAGAGCGGGACAGGGGGCACGGGAGCAGTTCTTC
TRBD1	once	TRBV5-4	TRBJ2-3	CASRGQGYGTDTQYF	TGTGCCAGCAGAGGACAGGGGTATGGCACAGATACGCAGTATTTT
.	few	TRBV6-4	TRBJ1-5	CASSAKWGSNQPQHF	TGTGCCAGCAGCGCCAAATGGGGTAGCAATCAGCCCCAGCATTTT